Listed here are 29 T cell receptor beta chains from one sample, sequenced in a study of early T cells in non-severe SARS-CoV-2 infection. TCRdb recomputed calls from the 5' RACE reads with MiXCR, one row per CDR3 protein. The profile covers about 30,000 distinct CDR3 sequences, with 6.6% appearing a single time and 30% to 45% taken by the ten largest. Sequencing was done on a sample of whole blood. The receptors derive from an adult who was a healthcare worker with PCR-confirmed SARS-CoV-2 infection or an uninfected control (not recorded which).

Here the CDR3 DNA reads TGTGCCAGCAGGGTGGACAGGGTAGGCAATGAGCAGTTCTTC. Amino acids: CASRVDRVGNEQFF. The chain has TRBV2 and TRBJ2-1, with TRBD1 identical over 8 bases. Germline V lookup: CDR1 SNHLY, CDR2 FYNNEI. The ends lost 6 bases at V and 6 bases at J; junction bases unmatched: 7. This CDR3 is built from 14 residues.

In this sample, this clonotype turned up many times. The V call is TRBV6-2 or TRBV6-3, the J call TRBJ2-3; 7 positions agree with TRBD2. CDR3 length: 14 residues. With 4 bases clipped from V and 0 bases from J, the junction kept 1 base outside the gene matches. In germline, CDR1 is MNHEY, CDR2 SVGEGT. CDR3: CASSSGGSTDTQYF. CDR3 sequence (DNA): TGTGCCAGCAGTTCGGGGGGTAGCACAGATACGCAGTATTTT.

At least ten counts were recorded for this clonotype. The chain has TRBV7-6 and TRBJ2-3; 10 bases are a match to TRBD2. Germline-derived CDR1 and CDR2 are SGHVS and FNYEAQ. This CDR3 region has 16 residues. Unmatched junction bases numbered 4, after V lost 4 bases and J lost 0 bases. DNA of the CDR3: TGTGCCAGCAGCTCACTAGCGGGGACTAGCACAGATACGCAGTATTTT. Amino acid sequence: CASSSLAGTSTDTQYF.

This clonotype was observed many times. The rearrangement joins TRBV2 to TRBJ2-5; D is possibly TRBD2 (5 bases). The CDR3 totals 13 residues. Trimming shortened V by 4 bases and J by 0 bases, and 6 bases separated the two germline ends. Germline-derived CDR1 and CDR2 are SNHLY and FYNNEI. In nucleotides, the CDR3 is TGTGCCAGCAGTGTGGACTACCAAGAGACCCAGTACTTC. This gives the protein CASSVDYQETQYF.

This clonotype was detected many times. V is TRBV7-2 and J is TRBJ2-1; 7 bases align to TRBD2. The CDR3 has 16 amino acids. V lost 0 bases, J lost 8 bases, and 10 bases stayed unmatched. Per germline, CDR1 SGHTA and CDR2 FQGNSA. This chain's CDR3 is CASSLALNGGLDEQFF. DNA for the CDR3: TGTGCCAGCAGCTTAGCGCTGAACGGGGGGTTGGATGAGCAGTTCTTC.

There are many counts of this clonotype. V is TRBV12-3 or TRBV12-4 and J is TRBJ2-7, with TRBD1 matching 10 bases. The V segment lost 3 bases and the J segment 5 bases; nucleotides outside the gene matches: 7. The CDR3 has 15 amino acids. The CDR3, as DNA: TGTGCCAGCAGTTTCGACAGGGGGCGAGTCAACGAGCAGTACTTC. This gives the protein CASSFDRGRVNEQYF.

This clonotype was observed at least ten times. The chain has TRBV10-3 and TRBJ2-3; 14 bases agree with TRBD2. CDR1 is ENHRY and CDR2 is SYGVKD in the germline V gene. Losses at the gene ends were 0 bases for V and 4 bases for J; bases not matched to a gene: 6. This CDR3 region has 18 residues. CDR3 DNA: TGTGCCATCAGTGAGTCGGCCAAGGGACTAGCGGGAGCAGATACGCAGTATTTT. This gives the protein CAISESAKGLAGADTQYF.

This clonotype was detected many times. V gene TRBV3-1 combines with J gene TRBJ2-5, with a weak D call TRBD1 (5 bases). The CDR3 is made up of 14 amino acids. Trimming removed 4 bases at V and 2 bases at J, with 11 bases between. CDR1 is LGHDT, CDR2 YNNKEL, per germline (reference sequence). The CDR3 DNA reads TGTGCCAGCAGCCCGAGGCAGGGACAAGAGACCCAGTACTTC. It specifies CASSPRQGQETQYF.

This clonotype was detected many times. This chain uses TRBV7-6 with TRBJ1-2; 9 bases are shared with TRBD1. Germline V CDR1 and CDR2: SGHVS, FNYEAQ. CDR3 size: 15 residues. Germline trimming cut 4 bases from V and 5 bases from J; bases unmatched to any gene: 8. The CDR3 DNA sequence: TGTGCCAGCAGCTCCGGACAGGGGCGTGGGTATGGCTACACCTTC. The encoded protein is CASSSGQGRGYGYTF.

In its sample, this clonotype was seen many times. This chain uses TRBV12-3 or TRBV12-4 with TRBJ1-1, with 7 bases aligning to TRBD1. Trimming cost V 6 bases and J 4 bases; bases outside gene matches: 11. CDR3 size: 15 residues. The CDR3 coding sequence is TGTGCCAGCAGACTTACAGGGGCCACCGGCACTGAAGCTTTCTTT. It codes for CASRLTGATGTEAFF.

In this sample, this clonotype turned up a few times. The chain combines TRBV4-3 with TRBJ2-1; 11 bases line up with TRBD2. The V gene's germline CDR1 is LGHNA and CDR2 YSLEER. The CDR3 loop spans 18 amino acids. V lost 4 bases, J lost 0 bases, and 8 bases stayed unmatched. CDR3 DNA sequence: TGCGCCAGCAGCCGAGGGACTAGCGGTTCCAGCTCCTACAATGAGCAGTTCTTC. It yields the protein CASSRGTSGSSSYNEQFF.

This clonotype was seen ten or more times. The V and J genes are TRBV20-1 and TRBJ2-5; either TRBD1 or TRBD2 may fit D (5 bases each). The germline gives CDR1 DFQATT, CDR2 SNEGSKA (reference sequence). V was pared by 3 bases and J by 4 bases, with 15 bases between. The length of the CDR3 is 14 residues. The CDR3 coding sequence is TGCAGTGCTAGTACCGGGACGAGGACAGAGACCCAGTACTTC. This codes for CSASTGTRTETQYF.

This clonotype was seen a handful of times. V and J are TRBV5-1 and TRBJ2-4; D gene unclear. This CDR3 spans 14 amino acids. V lost 0 bases and J 8 bases, leaving 12 bases between the germline ends. Germline assignment: CDR1 SGHRS and CDR2 YFSETQ. The CDR3 protein is CASSLGQTGDIQYF. CDR3 DNA: TGCGCCAGCAGCTTGGGGCAGACTGGGGACATTCAGTACTTC. Based on the CDR3 plus reference TRBV5-1 and TRBJ2-4, the full variable domain is KAGVTQTPRYLIKTRGQQVTLSCSPISGHRSVSWYQQTPGQGLQFLFEYFSETQRNKGNFPGRFSGRQFSNSRSEMNVSTLELGDSALYLCASSLGQTGDIQYFGAGTRLSVL.

This clonotype has a count of ten or more. The V and J genes are TRBV12-3 or TRBV12-4 and TRBJ2-3; 7 nucleotides agree with TRBD1. J was trimmed by 2 bases and V by 6 bases; bases with no gene match: 8. This CDR3 spans 15 amino acids. The CDR3 DNA reads TGTGCCAGCAGACCACAGGGGACACACACAGATACGCAGTATTTT. It translates to CASRPQGTHTDTQYF.

This clonotype was counted at least ten times. This chain uses TRBV25-1 with TRBJ2-7; D gene unclear. Per the germline V gene, CDR1 is MGHDK and CDR2 is SYGVNS. This CDR3 has 12 residues. V was clipped by 8 bases and J by 0 bases, with 8 bases between them. CDR3 in DNA: TGTGCCAGCGGGTATGGCTCCTACGAGCAGTACTTC. Translating gives CASGYGSYEQYF.

Ten or more counts support this clonotype. The chain uses TRBV18 and TRBJ2-5; TRBD1 matches at 7 bases. CDR1 KGHSH and CDR2 LQKENI come from the germline V gene. This CDR3 spans 14 amino acids. V dropped 3 bases and J dropped 5; count of bases not matched to a gene: 6. The DNA for the CDR3 is TGTGCCAGCTCACCTACGGGACAGTGGGAGACCCAGTACTTC. It encodes CASSPTGQWETQYF. The entire variable domain, with the rest obtained from reference TRBV18 and TRBJ2-5, is as follows: NAGVMQNPRHLVRRRGQEARLRCSPMKGHSHVYWYRQLPEEGLKFMVYLQKENIIDESGMPKERFSAEFPKEGPSILRIQQVVRGDSAAYFCASSPTGQWETQYFGPGTRLLVL.

This clonotype occurred many times. The chain carries TRBV11-2 and TRBJ2-1, with no clear D. Trimming took 2 bases from V and 3 from J, leaving 5 bases between them. Germline V gene lookup returns CDR1 SGHAT and CDR2 FQNNGV. The CDR3 covers 13 residues. CDR3 amino acids: CASSLSRYNEQFF. The CDR3 DNA reads TGTGCCAGCAGCTTATCACGCTACAATGAGCAGTTCTTC.

This clonotype was counted many times. The gene calls are TRBV24-1 and TRBJ2-1, with 9 bases matching TRBD2. Germline assignment: CDR1 KGHDR and CDR2 SFDVKD. CDR3 length: 16 amino acids. The J segment lost 5 bases and the V segment lost 0 bases, leaving 4 bases of the junction unmatched. The CDR3 sequence is CATSDLAGGPHNEQFF. CDR3 nucleotide sequence: TGTGCCACCAGTGATTTGGCGGGAGGGCCCCACAATGAGCAGTTCTTC.

V is TRBV28 and J is TRBJ2-5; 8 nucleotides agree with TRBD1. Germline V gene sequence: CDR1 MDHEN, CDR2 SYDVKM. The ends lost 10 bases at V and 3 bases at J; junction bases unmatched: 7. This CDR3 is 13 amino acids long. The CDR3 sequence is CATTSGGEETQYF. CDR3 in DNA: TGTGCCACTACCTCAGGGGGCGAAGAGACCCAGTACTTC.

This clonotype was seen many times. The gene calls are TRBV20-1 and TRBJ2-1, with 8 bases fitting TRBD2. This CDR3 is built from 14 residues. In germline, CDR1 is DFQATT, CDR2 SNEGSKA (reference sequence). V lost 2 bases, J lost 9 bases, and 9 bases stayed unmatched. The CDR3 sequence: CSARKAGAFSEQFF. DNA of the CDR3: TGCAGTGCTAGAAAAGCGGGAGCTTTTAGTGAGCAGTTCTTC.

In this sample, this clonotype turned up once. A much more abundant neighbour one base away suggests this may be a read error. This chain connects TRBV19 to TRBJ1-1, with D possibly TRBD1 on 6 matching bases. This CDR3 is 15 amino acids long. The germline V gene has CDR1 LNHDA and CDR2 SQIVND (reference sequence). V was trimmed by 6 bases and J by 6 bases, leaving 20 bases between them. Here the CDR3 DNA reads TGTGCCAGTAGGCGGGACACCGGTTTAGGCGCTGAAGCTTTCTTT. Translating it yields CASRRDTGLGAEAFF. Drawing the rest from reference TRBV19 and TRBJ1-1, the complete variable domain is DGGITQSPKYLFRKEGQNVTLSCEQNLNHDAMYWYRQDPGQGLRLIYYSQIVNDFQKGDIAEGYSVSREKKESFPLTVTSAQKNPTAFYLCASRRDTGLGAEAFFGQGTRLTVV.

This clonotype was seen at least ten times. V usage is TRBV28 and J usage is TRBJ2-3; the match to TRBD2 covers 8 bases. The CDR3 spans 16 residues. Per germline, CDR1 MDHEN and CDR2 SYDVKM. V trimming: 9 bases; J trimming: 4 bases; junction bases outside the gene matches: 15. The CDR3 protein is CASRPFGREVADTQYF. DNA for the CDR3: TGTGCCAGTCGCCCCTTTGGGCGGGAGGTAGCAGATACGCAGTATTTT. The full variable domain, its missing parts supplied by reference TRBV28 and TRBJ2-3, is DVKVTQSSRYLVKRTGEKVFLECVQDMDHENMFWYRQDPGLGLRLIYFSYDVKMKEKGDIPEGYSVSREKKERFSLILESASTNQTSMYLCASRPFGREVADTQYFGPGTRLTVL.

In nucleotides, the CDR3 is TGTGCCACCAGCAGAGATATAGCTCCGGGGGAGACCCAGTACTTC. Translated: CATSRDIAPGETQYF. J is TRBJ2-5 and V is TRBV15; tentative D call: TRBD2 (5 bases). Trimming cost V 0 bases and J 5 bases, with 13 bases left between them. Per germline, CDR1 LNHNV and CDR2 YYDKDF (reference sequence). The CDR3 extends over 15 amino acids. Full variable domain (missing parts from reference TRBV15 and TRBJ2-5): DAMVIQNPRYQVTQFGKPVTLSCSQTLNHNVMYWYQQKSSQAPKLLFHYYDKDFNNEADTPDNFQSRRPNTSFCFLDIRSPGLGDTAMYLCATSRDIAPGETQYFGPGTRLLVL.

This clonotype occurred many times. The V and J genes are TRBV7-3 and TRBJ1-1, with 8 nucleotides matching TRBD1. Germline values: CDR1 SGHTA, CDR2 FQGTGA. CDR3 length equals 14 residues. The ends lost 2 bases at V and 8 bases at J; junction bases unmatched: 7. CDR3 bases: TGTGCCAGCAGCTTACACCAGGGGGCCAACGAAGCTTTCTTT. Encoded protein: CASSLHQGANEAFF.

This clonotype was counted at least ten times. J is TRBJ1-1 and V is TRBV20-1; maybe TRBD1 (5 bases). The germline V and J ends were trimmed by 4 bases and 4 bases, with 16 bases remaining between them. Germline V CDR1 and CDR2: DFQATT, SNEGSKA (reference sequence). The CDR3 runs 14 residues. The CDR3 bases are TGCAGTGCTATCCGGCCCGGGGCAGGCACTGAAGCTTTCTTT. This gives the protein CSAIRPGAGTEAFF.

This clonotype turned up a few times. This chain joins TRBV7-2 and TRBJ2-5, with a possible D match to TRBD2 (5 bases). Trimming took off 5 bases at V and 4 bases at J, with 11 bases between the two ends. CDR3 length equals 13 residues. Germline V gene lookup returns CDR1 SGHTA and CDR2 FQGNSA. The CDR3: CASSRGSLETQYF. DNA of the CDR3: TGTGCCAGCAGCCGGGGAAGTCTAGAGACCCAGTACTTC.

This clonotype was counted ten times or more. The chain uses TRBV28 and TRBJ1-2, with 7 bases lining up with TRBD1. There are 14 residues in the CDR3. V lost 5 bases, J lost 4 bases, and 7 bases stayed unmatched. CDR1 is MDHEN, CDR2 SYDVKM, per germline. The CDR3 loop is CASSQGGALYGYTF. DNA of the CDR3: TGTGCCAGCAGTCAGGGGGGGGCCCTCTATGGCTACACCTTC.

This clonotype was detected many times. V and J are TRBV24-1 and TRBJ2-5; possible D gene TRBD1, 5 bases. Trimming removed 4 bases at V and 4 bases at J, with 9 bases between. Germline-derived CDR1 and CDR2 are KGHDR and SFDVKD. CDR3 length: 13 amino acids. The CDR3 DNA is TGTGCCACCAGTGAAGGGGCTCGAGAGACCCAGTACTTC. Translation: CATSEGARETQYF.

This clonotype was found many times. The rearrangement links TRBV5-6 to TRBJ2-7; possible D gene TRBD2, 6 bases. The V end lost 6 bases, the J end lost 0 bases, and 16 bases lay between the germline ends. The CDR3 totals 15 residues. Germline V CDR1 and CDR2: SGHDT, YYEEEE. In DNA, the CDR3 is TGTGCCAGCACCCCGGGACTCTACCCCTCCTACGAGCAGTACTTC. This sequence encodes CASTPGLYPSYEQYF.